This entry features one TCR beta chain sequence. The data belong to a study of control samples from healthy donors and cancer patients. Profiled with immunoSEQ multiplex PCR; TCRdb holds only in-frame clones, not every one. The profile shows about 250,000 clones, approximately 80% of them singletons. The TCR comes from a woman aged 55-69 years with lung cancer. The sequencing sample was made of PBMCs.

The CDR3 DNA reads TGTGCCAGCCGACAGGGGCTGAGTCAGCCCCAGCATTTT. Encoded protein: CASRQGLSQPQHF. The chain combines TRBV28 with TRBJ1-5, with TRBD1 matching 8 bases. Germline V gene sequence: CDR1 MDHEN, CDR2 SYDVKM. The CDR3 contains 13 residues. The V segment lost 8 bases and the J segment 6 bases; nucleotides outside the gene matches: 6.